This is a list of T cell receptor beta chains from one sample in a study of cytomegalovirus exposure and HLA in healthy donors. Assay: immunoSEQ multiplex PCR; the TCRdb copy retains only in-frame clones and omits some. The table includes 200,000 to 250,000 clones, 77% detected once. Specimen: PBMCs. These receptors came from a woman in her sixties in good health and CMV-seropositive. Each CDR3 is given with its conserved first and last residue. The order of the fields is J gene, D gene, V gene, clone size, CDR3 protein, CDR3 DNA. D genes are given only for firm matches. A row's size may be missing; if present it is once, few, many or a size class.

TRBJ2-1,TRBD2,TRBV30,once,CAWTSWASGHNKQFF,TGTGCCTGGACTTCCTGGGCTAGCGGACACAATAAGCAGTTCTTC
TRBJ1-1,TRBD1,TRBV28,NA,CASSDRVGNTEAFF,TGTGCCAGCAGTGACAGGGTAGGGAACACTGAAGCTTTCTTT
TRBJ2-6,TRBD1,TRBV25-1,NA,CASSESAGGRSGANVLTF,TGTGCCAGCAGTGAATCGGCAGGGGGCCGCTCTGGGGCCAACGTCCTGACTTTC
TRBJ2-1,TRBD1,TRBV10-3,once,CAISEDRGLSDEQFF,TGTGCCATCAGTGAAGACAGGGGATTGAGCGATGAGCAGTTCTTC
TRBJ2-3,NA,TRBV4-3,NA,CASSSHRVGGTDTQYF,TGCGCCAGCAGCTCCCACAGGGTTGGAGGCACAGATACGCAGTATTTT
TRBJ2-7,TRBD2,TRBV28,NA,CASSFSGRLAGGRYARF,TGTGCCAGCAGTTTTTCCGGGCGACTAGCGGGAGGCCGTTACGCGAGGTTC
TRBJ2-7,TRBD1,TRBV7-2,once,CASSRGTGGYEQYF,TGTGCCAGCAGCCGCGGTACAGGGGGGTACGAGCAGTACTTC
TRBJ2-5,TRBD2,TRBV5-1,NA,CASSLRTSGGSETQYF,TGCGCCAGCAGCCTACGGACTAGCGGGGGGTCGGAGACCCAGTACTTC
TRBJ1-1,NA,TRBV10-3,NA,CAINELPGGTEAFF,TGTGCCATCAATGAACTTCCCGGGGGGACTGAAGCTTTCTTT
TRBJ2-7,NA,TRBV2,NA,CASTEWDNTYEQYF,TGTGCCAGCACGGAATGGGACAACACCTACGAGCAGTACTTC
TRBJ2-5,NA,TRBV14,NA,CASSQVRETQYF,TGTGCCAGCAGCCAAGTTCGAGAGACCCAGTACTTC
TRBJ2-2,NA,TRBV14,NA,CASKARSESTGELFF,TGTGCCAGCAAGGCGCGGTCGGAAAGCACCGGGGAGCTGTTTTTT
TRBJ2-5,TRBD1,TRBV19,NA,CASGRGRVETQYF,TGTGCCAGTGGCAGGGGGCGCGTCGAGACCCAGTACTTC
TRBJ1-4,TRBD1,TRBV27,NA,CASTRGQGEKLFF,TGTGCCAGCACCAGGGGGCAGGGTGAAAAACTGTTTTTT
TRBJ2-7,NA,TRBV30,NA,CAWSRGLPYEQYF,TGTGCCTGGAGTCGAGGGCTGCCCTACGAGCAGTACTTC
TRBJ2-6,NA,TRBV27,NA,CASSNSGANVLTF,TGTGCCAGCTCTAACTCTGGGGCCAACGTCCTGACTTTC
TRBJ2-7,TRBD1,TRBV28,NA,CASSSGQGGEQYF,TGTGCCAGCAGTAGTGGACAGGGTGGGGAGCAGTACTTC
TRBJ1-2,NA,TRBV25-1,NA,CASSEFFAGNYGYTF,TGTGCCAGCAGTGAATTTTTCGCAGGGAACTATGGCTACACCTTC
TRBJ1-1,TRBD1,TRBV4-1,NA,CASSQAEGQPNTEAFF,TGCGCCAGCAGCCAAGCTGAGGGACAGCCGAACACTGAAGCTTTCTTT
TRBJ1-2,NA,TRBV4-2,NA,CASSQQRQTNYGYTF,TGTGCCAGCAGCCAACAGAGACAGACTAACTATGGCTACACCTTC
TRBJ1-2,TRBD1,TRBV4-3,NA,CASSPRQGGGYTF,TGCGCCAGCAGCCCTAGACAGGGGGGTGGCTACACCTTC
TRBJ2-2,NA,TRBV5-1,once,CASSQGSDTGELFF,TGCGCCAGCAGCCAGGGGTCCGACACCGGGGAGCTGTTTTTT
TRBJ2-7,TRBD2,TRBV11-2,once,CASSLDLAANEQYF,TGTGCCAGCAGCTTAGACCTAGCGGCAAACGAGCAGTACTTC
TRBJ1-4,NA,TRBV6-6,few,CASTRKAGDNEKLFF,TGTGCCAGCACTAGGAAGGCAGGGGATAACGAAAAACTGTTTTTT
TRBJ1-1,NA,TRBV7-3,NA,CASSLGWQTEAFF,TGTGCCAGCAGCTTAGGCTGGCAAACTGAAGCTTTCTTT
TRBJ2-3,TRBD2,TRBV5-1,once,CASSLGLAGPPTDTQYF,TGCGCCAGCAGCTTGGGACTAGCGGGGCCACCCACAGATACGCAGTATTTT
TRBJ2-5,NA,TRBV9,NA,CASSVGDRQETQYF,TGTGCCAGCAGCGTAGGAGACAGACAAGAGACCCAGTACTTC
TRBJ2-7,TRBD2,TRBV11-2,NA,CASSPIARTSGRPYEQYF,TGTGCCAGCAGCCCAATTGCCCGGACTAGCGGGAGACCCTACGAGCAGTACTTC
TRBJ2-3,TRBD2,TRBV15,NA,CATSRGGGGVTDTQYF,TGTGCCACCAGCAGGGGTGGCGGGGGAGTCACAGATACGCAGTATTTT
TRBJ2-5,TRBD2,TRBV5-1,NA,CASSPLSSGSFPWETQYF,TGCGCCAGCAGCCCACTTTCTAGCGGGAGCTTCCCTTGGGAGACCCAGTACTTC
TRBJ1-1,TRBD1,TRBV28,NA,CASYFPGGTEAFF,TGTGCCAGCTACTTCCCAGGGGGCACTGAAGCTTTCTTT
TRBJ1-5,TRBD1,TRBV18,NA,CASSPRQGAGQPQHF,TGTGCCAGCTCACCACGACAGGGGGCTGGTCAGCCCCAGCATTTT
TRBJ2-3,TRBD1,TRBV27,NA,CASSWTGLSTDTQYF,TGTGCCAGCAGTTGGACAGGGCTTAGCACAGATACGCAGTATTTT
TRBJ1-2,NA,TRBV30,NA,CAWLRQGSGYTF,TGTGCCTGGCTTCGGCAGGGGTCTGGCTACACCTTC
TRBJ2-5,TRBD1,TRBV10-1,NA,CASSEGQGWETQYF,TGCGCCAGCAGCGAAGGACAGGGATGGGAGACCCAGTACTTC
TRBJ2-2,NA,TRBV7-9,few,CASSLQGGVRTGELFF,TGTGCCAGCAGCCTCCAGGGTGGGGTAAGAACCGGGGAGCTGTTTTTT
TRBJ1-1,TRBD1,TRBV10-1,NA,CASGGQGGGEAFF,TGCGCCAGCGGGGGACAGGGTGGGGGTGAAGCTTTCTTT
TRBJ2-2,NA,TRBV5-4,NA,CASSANIGGNTGELFF,TGTGCCAGCAGCGCTAATATTGGAGGGAACACCGGGGAGCTGTTTTTT
TRBJ2-5,TRBD1,TRBV28,NA,CASSLSDRGKQYF,TGTGCCAGCAGTTTATCCGACAGGGGAAAGCAGTACTTC
TRBJ2-3,NA,TRBV5-1,NA,CASSLGGTFTDTQYF,TGCGCCAGCAGCTTGGGGGGGACATTCACAGATACGCAGTATTTT
TRBJ2-3,NA,TRBV21-1,few,CASSTGDRGRSPDTQYF,TGTGCCAGCAGCACGGGGGACAGGGGGCGAAGTCCAGATACGCAGTATTTT
TRBJ2-3,NA,TRBV6-6,few,CASSQLAASTDTQYF,TGTGCCAGCAGCCAACTAGCAGCTAGCACAGATACGCAGTATTTT
TRBJ2-1,TRBD2,TRBV5-1,NA,CASSLATGGGNYNEQFF,TGCGCCAGCAGCTTGGCCACTGGCGGGGGAAACTACAATGAGCAGTTCTTC
TRBJ2-5,NA,TRBV7-2,NA,CASSFISALETQYF,TGTGCCAGCAGCTTTATTAGCGCCTTAGAGACCCAGTACTTC
TRBJ1-1,NA,TRBV10-3,NA,CAISENSRNTEAFF,TGTGCCATCAGTGAGAATAGCCGGAACACTGAAGCTTTCTTT
TRBJ1-2,TRBD1,TRBV2,NA,CASRRDRDGYTF,TGTGCCAGCAGACGTGACAGGGATGGCTACACCTTC
TRBJ2-5,TRBD1,TRBV5-1,NA,CASSFGTAQETQYF,TGCGCCAGCAGCTTTGGGACAGCCCAAGAGACCCAGTACTTC
TRBJ1-2,NA,TRBV5-1,NA,CASSLEGPGKNGYTF,TGCGCCAGCAGCTTGGAGGGTCCAGGGAAGAATGGCTACACCTTC